These 31 T cell receptor beta chains came from one sample sequenced in a study of shared clonotypes between healthy human individuals. TCRdb keeps only in-frame clones here, not all; method: immunoSEQ multiplex PCR. Of millions of clones detected, 85% to 95% appear once; the ten largest clones hold roughly 0.13%. The sequencing sample was made of naive CD4+ T cells sorted from blood. Subset given: CD45RA+ positively selected. The receptors come from a man aged 18 to 29 in good health.

On this clone: Other DNA variants within this sample encode the same CDR3. The chain carries TRBV11-2 and TRBJ2-5; 10 bases align to TRBD2. J lost 0 bases, V lost 5 bases, and 6 bases had no gene match. CDR1 is SGHAT and CDR2 is FQNNGV in the germline V gene. The CDR3 totals 16 residues. DNA of the CDR3: TGTGCCAGCAGCCTTAGCGGGGGGAAGTACCAAGAGACCCAGTACTTC. Its protein product is CASSLSGGKYQETQYF.

Concerning this clone itself: The sample contains more than one DNA sequence encoding this CDR3. J is TRBJ2-2 and V is TRBV27; no clear D. Trimming left V 3 bases short and J 2 bases short, with 1 base between. The CDR3 sequence is 12 residues long. Germline lookup yields CDR1 MNHEY and CDR2 SMNVEV (reference sequence). CDR3 protein: CASSFNTGELFF. The CDR3 DNA is TGTGCCAGCAGTTTTAACACCGGGGAGCTGTTTTTT.

The chain carries TRBV10-1 and TRBJ2-1; TRBD1 matches 7 bases. The CDR3 extends over 15 amino acids. V lost 3 bases, J lost 2 bases, and 4 bases stayed unmatched. Germline V CDR1 and CDR2: WNHNN, SYGVQD (reference sequence). CDR3 sequence (DNA): TGCGCCAGCAGTGATGACAGGGCGCCCTACAATGAGCAGTTCTTC. It codes for CASSDDRAPYNEQFF.

The chain couples TRBV7-2 to TRBJ1-2, with 8 bases aligning to TRBD1. V shed 5 bases, J shed 5 bases, and the junction held 10 bases outside the gene matches. CDR1 and CDR2 (germline): SGHTA, FQGNSA. The CDR3 covers 15 residues. CDR3 sequence reads: CASSPGQGGHYGYTF. The CDR3 coding sequence is TGTGCCAGCAGCCCCGGACAGGGCGGCCATTATGGCTACACCTTC.

This rearrangement joins TRBV5-4 to TRBJ2-7; 10 nucleotides agree with TRBD1. The CDR3 loop spans 13 amino acids. J gave up 6 bases and V 4 bases, and 4 bases lay outside the gene matches. Germline V gives CDR1 SGHNT, CDR2 YYREEE (reference sequence). CDR3 DNA: TGTGCCAGCAGCCAGGACAGGGGGGGCGAGCAGTACTTC. Residues: CASSQDRGGEQYF.

Note on this clone: Different DNA sequences within this sample yield the same CDR3. V gene TRBV2 combines with J gene TRBJ2-7; 7 positions agree with TRBD1. The V gene's germline CDR1 is SNHLY and CDR2 FYNNEI. Trimming removed 6 bases from V and 6 bases from J; junction bases left unmatched: 23. The CDR3 extends over 18 amino acids. The CDR3 here is CASSRSGTEISSLGEQYF. CDR3 coding DNA: TGTGCCAGCAGCCGGTCCGGGACAGAGATATCTAGCTTGGGCGAGCAGTACTTC.

The chain is built from TRBV10-3 and TRBJ1-6; D possibly corresponds to TRBD1 (5 bases). The germline CDR1 and CDR2 sequences are ENHRY and SYGVKD. The CDR3 spans 12 residues. V was pared by 9 bases and J by 10 bases, with 13 bases between. The CDR3 DNA sequence: TGTGCCATTTCTACAGGTAGATCACCCCTCCACTTT. It yields the protein CAISTGRSPLHF.

This chain uses TRBV28 with TRBJ2-7; D uncertain. This CDR3 contains 13 residues. Germline assignment: CDR1 MDHEN and CDR2 SYDVKM. With 5 bases removed from V and 1 base from J, the gap between germline ends came to 9 bases. CDR3 region: CASSVDRSYEQYF. CDR3 DNA: TGTGCCAGCAGTGTGGACCGATCCTACGAGCAGTACTTC.

V usage is TRBV27 and J usage is TRBJ2-1; 13 bases line up with TRBD2. Germline V gene lookup returns CDR1 MNHEY and CDR2 SMNVEV (reference sequence). The ends lost 5 bases at V and 4 bases at J; junction bases unmatched: 2. CDR3 length: 15 amino acids. The CDR3 DNA follows: TGTGCCAGCAGTCGGACTAGCGGGGGATACAATGAGCAGTTCTTC. It encodes CASSRTSGGYNEQFF.

The chain uses TRBV19 and TRBJ1-3; maybe TRBD1 (5 bases). Germline CDR1 is LNHDA and CDR2 is SQIVND (reference sequence). Trimming took 4 bases from V and 4 from J, leaving 14 bases between them. There are 15 residues in the CDR3. The chain's CDR3 is CASSTQGNSGNTIYF. The CDR3 bases are TGTGCCAGTAGTACCCAGGGAAACAGCGGAAACACCATATATTTT.

CDR3 DNA: TGCGCCAGCAGCTTGGATGGGGACCCAACCGGGGAGCTGTTTTTT. This translates into CASSLDGDPTGELFF. V is TRBV5-1 and J is TRBJ2-2, with D possibly being TRBD1 or TRBD2 (5 bases each). Trimming pared 0 bases from V and 5 bases from J, leaving 11 bases between. The germline V gene has CDR1 SGHRS and CDR2 YFSETQ. There are 15 residues in the CDR3.

This clone has only one observation. The chain combines TRBV5-4 with TRBJ1-2; 7 nucleotides match TRBD1. This CDR3 contains 17 residues. The germline CDR1 and CDR2 sequences are SGHNT and YYREEE (reference sequence). V dropped 0 bases and J dropped 2; count of bases not matched to a gene: 10. The CDR3 DNA is TGTGCCAGCAGCTTGGCCAGGGGGGGCGCGATCAACTATGGCTACACCTTC. It specifies CASSLARGGAINYGYTF.

This chain joins TRBV25-1 and TRBJ1-3; D gene unclear. There are 17 residues in the CDR3. Trimming took 3 bases from V and 0 from J, leaving 15 bases between them. Germline CDR1 is MGHDK and CDR2 is SYGVNS. The CDR3 loop is CASSDTSAGLSGNTIYF. CDR3 nucleotide sequence: TGTGCCAGCAGTGATACTTCCGCAGGACTCTCTGGAAACACCATATATTTT.

The V gene is TRBV30, the J gene TRBJ1-1; D call uncertain. The V gene's germline CDR1 is GTSNPN and CDR2 SVGIG (reference sequence). CDR3 length: 11 residues. The V end lost 1 base, the J end lost 6 bases, and 6 bases lay between the germline ends. CDR3 coding DNA: TGTGCCTGGAGTGCAAGGGCTGAAGCTTTCTTT. Its protein product is CAWSARAEAFF. Looking up the rest from reference TRBV30 and TRBJ1-1 gives the full variable domain: SQTIHQWPATLVQPVGSPLSLECTVEGTSNPNLYWYRQAAGRGLQLLFYSVGIGQISSEVPQNLSASRPQDRQFILSSKKLLLSDSGFYLCAWSARAEAFFGQGTRLTVV.

The table lists this clone with a few counts. The chain employs TRBV6-1 and TRBJ2-7, with 10 nucleotides matching TRBD1. The CDR3 has 14 amino acids. CDR1 and CDR2 from the germline V gene are MNHNS and SASEGT. The junction had 2 bases not matched to a gene; V was cut back by 2 bases and J by 4 bases. As DNA, the CDR3 is TGTGCCAGCAGTGAACGGGACAGGGGATACGAGCAGTACTTC. Residues: CASSERDRGYEQYF.

Of note for this clone: The same CDR3 arises from other DNA sequences in this sample as well. The chain couples TRBV2 to TRBJ2-3; no clear D. This CDR3 has 14 residues. The V gene lost 1 base and the J gene lost 0 bases, with 5 bases spanning the gap. Germline V gene data show CDR1 as SNHLY and CDR2 as FYNNEI. Here the CDR3 reads CASSEVQSTDTQYF. DNA of the CDR3: TGTGCCAGCAGTGAAGTACAGAGCACAGATACGCAGTATTTT. Together with reference TRBV2 and TRBJ2-3, the CDR3 gives the full variable domain: EPEVTQTPSHQVTQMGQEVILRCVPISNHLYFYWYRQILGQKVEFLVSFYNNEISEKSEIFDDQFSVERPDGSNFTLKIRSTKLEDSAMYFCASSEVQSTDTQYFGPGTRLTVL.

V and J are TRBV10-3 and TRBJ2-3; the D gene is possibly TRBD1 (6 bases). Between the trimmed V and J ends, which lost 10 bases and 2 bases, there was a span of 16 bases. The CDR3 is 14 residues long. Per the germline V gene, CDR1 is ENHRY and CDR2 is SYGVKD. The CDR3 bases are TGTGCCACCTCGGACAGTCTTAACACAGATACGCAGTATTTT. Translating gives CATSDSLNTDTQYF.

J is TRBJ2-7 and V is TRBV6-5; 7 nucleotides align to TRBD2. Germline trimming cut 5 bases from V and 0 bases from J; bases unmatched to any gene: 7. CDR1 and CDR2 from the germline V gene are MNHEY and SVGAGI. The CDR3 has 15 residues. The CDR3, as DNA: TGTGCCAGCAGTCCCCTGGCGGGAGCCTCCTACGAGCAGTACTTC. This translates into CASSPLAGASYEQYF.

The rearrangement links TRBV15 to TRBJ1-5, with 7 nucleotides matching TRBD1. The V segment lost 3 bases and the J segment 8 bases; nucleotides outside the gene matches: 13. Germline values: CDR1 LNHNV, CDR2 YYDKDF (reference sequence). The CDR3 runs 16 residues. The CDR3 protein is CATSRGRQGGYEPQHF. The CDR3 nucleotides read TGTGCCACCAGCAGGGGCCGACAGGGTGGATATGAGCCCCAGCATTTT.

This chain links TRBV10-3 with TRBJ2-2; 9 positions match TRBD1. The CDR3 is made up of 13 amino acids. J lost 5 bases, V lost 10 bases, and 5 bases had no gene match. CDR1 is ENHRY, CDR2 SYGVKD, per germline. CDR3 DNA: TGTGCCAGCCGGGACAGGGAGACCGGGGAGCTGTTTTTT. As protein: CASRDRETGELFF.

The count of this clone is one. Other DNA sequences in this specimen translate into the identical CDR3. The J gene is TRBJ2-7, the V gene TRBV2; either TRBD1 or TRBD2 may supply D (5 bases each). The CDR3 is made up of 13 amino acids. V lost 8 bases to trimming and J lost 2 bases, with 13 bases between them. Germline V gene lookup returns CDR1 SNHLY and CDR2 FYNNEI. CDR3 DNA sequence: TGTGCCAGCCGTCGGGACGGGACCTACGAGCAGTACTTC. Translated, it gives CASRRDGTYEQYF.

This chain joins TRBV7-9 and TRBJ2-2; 7 bases are a match to TRBD1. V lost 2 bases, J lost 3 bases, and 0 bases stayed unmatched. This CDR3 region has 14 residues. From germline, CDR1 is SEHNR and CDR2 FQNEAQ (reference sequence). CDR3 region: CASSLTGDTGELFF. The CDR3 bases are TGTGCCAGCAGCTTAACAGGGGACACCGGGGAGCTGTTTTTT. Full variable domain (missing parts from reference TRBV7-9 and TRBJ2-2): DTGVSQNPRHKITKRGQNVTFRCDPISEHNRLYWYRQTLGQGPEFLTYFQNEAQLEKSRLLSDRFSAERPKGSFSTLEIQRTEQGDSAMYLCASSLTGDTGELFFGEGSRLTVL.

This clone was seen just once. The genes are TRBV25-1 and TRBJ2-1; D is perhaps TRBD1 (6 bases). V was trimmed by 10 bases and J by 3 bases, leaving 13 bases between them. The germline gives CDR1 MGHDK, CDR2 SYGVNS. This CDR3 is 13 amino acids long. As DNA, the CDR3 is TGTGCCACCTCGGGACAAAACTACAATGAGCAGTTCTTC. It is translated as CATSGQNYNEQFF.

V is TRBV18 and J is TRBJ2-1, with 15 positions matching TRBD2. CDR1 is KGHSH and CDR2 is LQKENI in the germline V gene. There are 18 residues in the CDR3. The ends lost 5 bases at V and 7 bases at J; junction bases unmatched: 12. Here the CDR3 reads CASSSWTSGRALANEQFF. In DNA, the CDR3 is TGTGCCAGCTCATCCTGGACTAGCGGGAGGGCCCTGGCGAATGAGCAGTTCTTC.

The rearrangement links TRBV6-1 to TRBJ1-5, with D possibly being TRBD1 (5 bases). Trimming pared 6 bases from V and 1 base from J, leaving 10 bases between. The CDR3 is made up of 14 amino acids. Germline CDR1 reads MNHNS; CDR2 reads SASEGT. CDR3 sequence reads: CASRADRSNQPQHF. The CDR3 DNA follows: TGTGCCAGCAGGGCCGACAGAAGCAATCAGCCCCAGCATTTT.

A note on this clone: Other DNA sequences in this sample translate to the same CDR3. The chain recombines TRBV30 with TRBJ1-2; D ambiguous. The CDR3 extends over 13 amino acids. The V gene lost 3 bases and the J gene lost 5 bases, with 13 bases spanning the gap. Germline V gene sequence: CDR1 GTSNPN, CDR2 SVGIG (reference sequence). The CDR3 nucleotides are TGTGCCTGGAGCGTAGGGTCAAATTATGGCTACACCTTC. Protein sequence: CAWSVGSNYGYTF.

Only one count was recorded for this clone. The V and J genes are TRBV5-6 and TRBJ2-4, with D uncertain. The CDR3 loop spans 11 amino acids. The V end lost 2 bases, the J end lost 5 bases, and 2 bases lay between the germline ends. In germline, CDR1 is SGHDT, CDR2 YYEEEE. The CDR3 protein is CASSFENIQYF. As DNA, the CDR3 is TGTGCCAGCAGCTTTGAAAACATTCAGTACTTC.

The rearrangement links TRBV7-3 to TRBJ1-2, with 8 bases matching TRBD1. V shed 1 base and J 0 bases; nucleotides not matched to a gene: 10. This CDR3 comprises 18 residues. Per germline, CDR1 SGHTA and CDR2 FQGTGA. The CDR3 DNA sequence: TGTGCCAGCAGCTTAATACCCCGGGACAGGTGTCCTAACTATGGCTACACCTTC. It translates to CASSLIPRDRCPNYGYTF.

This clone showed up just once. This chain uses TRBV25-1 with TRBJ1-5; unclear D gene. The V gene's germline CDR1 is MGHDK and CDR2 SYGVNS. The CDR3 runs 14 residues. V lost 5 bases to trimming and J lost 4 bases, with 12 bases between them. In nucleotides, the CDR3 is TGTGCCAGCAGTTTGGCAGGAGCTAATCAGCCCCAGCATTTT. The encoded protein is CASSLAGANQPQHF.

In the case of this clone: The sample carries other DNA sequences with the same CDR3. The chain has TRBV27 and TRBJ2-7; D is undetermined. This CDR3 has 13 residues. Germline assignment: CDR1 MNHEY and CDR2 SMNVEV (reference sequence). V gave up 0 bases and J gave up 0 bases, with 3 bases separating them. CDR3 sequence reads: CASSLSPSYEQYF. Here the CDR3 DNA reads TGTGCCAGCAGTTTATCACCCTCCTACGAGCAGTACTTC.

J is TRBJ1-3 and V is TRBV15; D not certain. CDR1 and CDR2 from the germline V gene are LNHNV and YYDKDF (reference sequence). V lost 1 base to trimming and J lost 4 bases, with 5 bases between them. This CDR3 region has 13 residues. CDR3 DNA sequence: TGTGCCACCAGCAGAGCGCCCGGAAACACCATATATTTT. This translates into CATSRAPGNTIYF.